This TCR beta chain comes out of a study of blood T cell repertoires in COVID-19. As for the study in general: The origin of the acute and convalescent COVID-19 samples was the United States, Italy and Spain. From T cells, B-cell-depleted T cells, or PBMCs came the material, which was cDNA or gDNA.

In Seattle, patients joined the study during active infection and were tracked longitudinally. In the original processing: Amplified reference gene primers provided the basis for estimating nucleated cell counts. The repertoire was sequenced with immunoSEQ multiplex PCR; TCRdb's copy has only in-frame clones and lacks some. From that table come the V and J calls and clone size; the DNA was used to work out D and trimming. The sample yields about 220,000 clones, 82% seen once. Trimming pared 3 bases from V and 0 bases from J, leaving 9 bases between. The CDR3 contains 15 residues. Germline V gene sequence: CDR1 WNHNN, CDR2 SYGVQD (reference sequence).

This chain uses TRBV10-1 with TRBJ2-1; a possible D gene is TRBD1 (6 bases). Specimen: peripheral blood. The TCR sequence derives from a woman of 80 years or more with COVID-19, enrolled during active disease. CDR3 nucleotides: TGCGCCAGCAGTGACACAGGGAGCTCCTACAATGAGCAGTTCTTC. Amino acid sequence: CASSDTGSSYNEQFF.